Following are 31 T cell receptor beta chains from one sample sequenced in a study of tumor-infiltrating lymphocytes in primary liver carcinoma. Starting material of 500 ng total RNA yielded TCR beta cDNA via a constant-region primer. Slightly modified ARM-PCR, run as three nested multiplex PCR rounds, produced the TCR beta libraries. The study ran its first two PCR rounds for 9 to 10 cycles each, using TRBV1-TRBV30 forward primers and a C-beta reverse primer. MiXCR, applied by TCRdb to the multiplex PCR reads, yields one record per CDR3 protein. This sample carries some 320,000 distinct CDR3 sequences, roughly two thirds of them seen once, and the ten largest clones take about 8.4%. The study extracted blood RNA from unsorted whole blood and also extracted germline DNA. The source material was peripheral blood. The origin of the receptors is a man aged 35-49 years with primary liver carcinoma and hepatitis B virus infection.

Concerning this clonotype: This may stem from a read error, because a much larger clone lies one nucleotide away. This rearrangement joins TRBV6-1 to TRBJ2-7, with D uncertain. The CDR3 is made up of 13 amino acids. CDR1 and CDR2 (germline): MNHNS, SASEGT. This CDR3 is CASSERQTYGQYF. For the CDR3, the DNA is TGTGCCAGCAGTGAGCGGCAGACCTACGGGCAGTACTTC.

This clonotype has only a few counts. This sequence joins TRBV28 and TRBJ2-7, with D unresolved. The germline gives CDR1 MDHEN, CDR2 SYDVKM. This CDR3 contains 12 residues. Trimming removed 2 bases from V and 3 bases from J, with 5 bases in between. The CDR3 reads CASSLTDYEQYF. For the CDR3, the DNA is TGTGCCAGCAGTTTAACGGACTACGAGCAGTACTTC.

Worth noting for this clonotype: A read error may produce the germline difference seen at one junction end. The gene calls are TRBV15 and TRBJ2-5; 7 bases line up with TRBD2. There are 15 residues in the CDR3. Germline CDR1 LNHNV, CDR2 YYDKDF (reference sequence). CDR3 sequence (DNA): TGTGCCACCAGCAGGTCCTCTAGCGGTCAAGAGACCCAATACTTC. It translates to CATSRSSSGQETQYF.

This clonotype was counted a single time. This may be a read error: a much more frequent sequence differs by one nucleotide. The chain couples TRBV4-2 to TRBJ2-3; D is possibly TRBD1 (5 bases). Germline lookup yields CDR1 LGHNA and CDR2 YNFKEQ. CDR3 length: 14 amino acids. CDR3 nucleotides: TGTGCCAGCAGCCACTGGGGCCCCACAGATACGCACTATTTT. It encodes CASSHWGPTDTHYF.

As regards this clonotype: A much more abundant neighbour one base away suggests this may be a read error. Since the CDR3 does not end with the conserved phenylalanine or tryptophan, this likely comes from a read error. This sequence joins TRBV12-3 or TRBV12-4 and TRBJ2-1; D unclear. The CDR3 consists of 12 residues. V lost 5 bases and J 12 bases, leaving 14 bases between the germline ends. The CDR3 here is CASSPLGQAQFL. In DNA form, the CDR3 reads TGTGCCAGCAGTCCCCTGGGCCAGGCGCAGTTCTTA.

Details on this clonotype: One junction end does not reproduce the germline sequence, and a read error may be involved. V and J are TRBV12-3 or TRBV12-4 and TRBJ1-1; no clear D gene. The CDR3 is 14 residues long. The CDR3 here is CASTPGLTVADALF. CDR3 coding DNA: TGTGCCAGCACCCCGGGTCTAACTGTCGCTGATGCTCTCTTT.

About this clonotype itself: The germline gene is not matched at one end of the junction; a read error may be the cause. The CDR3 region has the DNA TGTGCCAGCAGCCCCCTTACCAGCAGATTAGCCAAAAACATTCATTACTTC. Its protein is CASSPLTSRLAKNIHYF. V is TRBV7-9 and J is TRBJ2-4; no clear D. This CDR3 has 17 residues. The germline CDR1 and CDR2 sequences are SEHNR and FQNEAQ (reference sequence).

A note on this clonotype: This may come from a read error, since a much larger clone is one base off. The chain recombines TRBV12-3 or TRBV12-4 with TRBJ2-7; D call uncertain. Trimming shortened V by 3 bases and J by 1 base, and 10 bases separated the two germline ends. This CDR3 contains 14 residues. For the CDR3, the DNA is TGTGCCAGCAGTTTGTATCAGCGATCCTACGAGCAGTACTTC. Translating it yields CASSLYQRSYEQYF.

The chain has TRBV28 and TRBJ1-1, with D uncertain. This CDR3 is 15 amino acids long. The V gene's germline CDR1 is MDHEN and CDR2 SYDVKM. V gave up 2 bases and J gave up 1 base, with 11 bases separating them. CDR3 bases: TGTGCCAGCAGTTTAGGCGGCAGGTCGAACACTGAAGCTTTCTTT. It encodes CASSLGGRSNTEAFF.

Concerning this clonotype itself: With a much larger clone just one base away, this may be a read error. This chain links TRBV4-2 with TRBJ2-1; TRBD2 is a possible D gene (6 bases). V was shortened by 3 bases and J by 5 bases, with 14 bases between the two germline ends. The CDR3 spans 15 residues. Germline loops: CDR1 LGHNA, CDR2 YNFKEQ. CDR3 bases: TGTGCCAGCAGCCAGATACTAGCCGCCAACAATGAGCAGTTCTTC. Translating gives CASSQILAANNEQFF.

This clonotype was seen a few times. The junction departs from the called germline gene at one end, perhaps through a read error. This rearrangement joins TRBV29-1 to TRBJ1-1; tentative D call: TRBD1 (5 bases). This CDR3 is 14 amino acids long. The germline V gene has CDR1 SQVTM and CDR2 ANQGSEA. CDR3 coding DNA: TGCAGCGTTGAGCGGGGGTCTATGAACACTGAAACTTTCTTT. This encodes CSVERGSMNTETFF.

The rearrangement uses TRBV7-2 and TRBJ2-1; a weak D match, TRBD2 (6 bases). Trimming cost V 1 base and J 5 bases, with 12 bases left between them. CDR3 length equals 15 residues. Germline loops: CDR1 SGHTA, CDR2 FQGNSA. The CDR3 loop reads CASSLGWEAHNEQFF. In DNA, the CDR3 is TGTGCCAGCAGCTTAGGGTGGGAGGCCCACAATGAGCAGTTCTTC.

Details on this clonotype: This may be a read error, as it is one base from a much larger clone. This chain connects TRBV5-4 to TRBJ2-5, with 9 bases fitting TRBD1. The germline CDR1 and CDR2 sequences are SGHNT and YYREEE (reference sequence). V was pared by 7 bases and J by 2 bases, with 9 bases of the junction left unmatched. The length of the CDR3 is 15 residues. The chain's CDR3 is CASCIPQGAQETQYF. The DNA of the CDR3 is TGTGCCAGCTGCATCCCACAGGGGGCACAAGAGACCCAGTACTTC.

The genes are TRBV12-3 or TRBV12-4 and TRBJ2-3, with TRBD2 as a possible D gene (5 bases). V gave up 1 base and J gave up 0 bases, with 11 bases separating them. The CDR3 covers 16 residues. The CDR3 region has the DNA TGTGCCAGCAGTTTAGGGCTAGCTGCTAGCACAGATACGCAGTATTTT. Translating gives CASSLGLAASTDTQYF.

J is TRBJ2-1 and V is TRBV2, with 8 bases lining up with TRBD2. Germline values: CDR1 SNHLY, CDR2 FYNNEI. J was trimmed by 8 bases and V by 8 bases; bases with no gene match: 8. The CDR3 spans 13 residues. The CDR3 region is CASVRTGGYEQFF. CDR3 DNA sequence: TGTGCCAGCGTGAGGACGGGGGGGTATGAGCAGTTCTTC.

As regards this clonotype: A junction end diverges from the germline sequence, so it may reflect a read error. The chain combines TRBV12-3 or TRBV12-4 with TRBJ2-2; D is unresolved. The CDR3 contains 11 residues. The CDR3 coding sequence is TGTGCCAGCAATTTAGGAGGGGAGCTGTTTTTT. It encodes CASNLGGELFF.

This clonotype came up a few times. This may be a read error, as it is one base from a much larger clone. The V and J genes are TRBV29-1 and TRBJ2-7, with unresolved D. Germline lookup yields CDR1 SQVTM and CDR2 ANQGSEA. V lost 4 bases, J lost 1 base, and 8 bases lay in between. CDR3 length: 12 residues. The CDR3: CSVGAVSYEQYF. CDR3 bases: TGCAGCGTTGGGGCAGTATCCTACGAGCAGTACTTC.

Concerning this clonotype itself: An end of the junction differs from the germline gene, which may be a read error. The chain has TRBV11-1 and TRBJ2-1; 7 bases align to TRBD2. There are 16 residues in the CDR3. Germline V CDR1 and CDR2: SGHAT, FQDESV (reference sequence). The CDR3 protein is CASSFAPSGIYNDQFF. CDR3 coding DNA: TGTGCCAGCAGCTTTGCCCCTAGCGGTATCTACAATGATCAGTTCTTC.

About this clonotype: One end of the junction varies from germline; a read error may be responsible. V is TRBV6-2 or TRBV6-3 and J is TRBJ2-7; D is unclear. This CDR3 is built from 13 residues. Germline loops: CDR1 MNHEY, CDR2 SVGEGT. CDR3 nucleotides: TGTGTCAGCACGACACGAAGCTCCTACGAGCAGTACTTC. Protein sequence: CVSTTRSSYEQYF.

This chain links TRBV7-3 with TRBJ2-3; 8 positions match TRBD2. The trim removed 3 bases at V and 3 bases at J, leaving 2 bases unmatched. Germline values: CDR1 SGHTA, CDR2 FQGTGA. There are 14 residues in the CDR3. CDR3 sequence: CASSFGGRTDTQYF. The CDR3 bases are TGTGCCAGCAGCTTTGGCGGGAGGACAGATACGCAGTATTTT.

This clonotype was observed at least ten times. The DNA of the CDR3 is TGTGCCAGCAGTTACTCGATCGGTACTAGCGGGAGTTTCGAGCAGTACTTC. It yields the protein CASSYSIGTSGSFEQYF. This rearrangement joins TRBV6-5 to TRBJ2-7; the match to TRBD2 covers 11 bases. This CDR3 has 17 amino acids. The V and J ends lost 0 bases and 6 bases, in that order; junction bases with no gene match: 10. Looked up from germline, CDR1 is MNHEY and CDR2 is SVGAGI.

To note about this clonotype: One end of the junction is discordant with germline, which a read error may explain. This sequence joins TRBV11-1 and TRBJ2-1; TRBD2 might be the D (6 bases). In germline, CDR1 is SGHAT, CDR2 FQDESV (reference sequence). The CDR3 sequence is 16 residues long. The CDR3 DNA is TGTGTCAGCAGCTTAGGGGACGGGAGCGGGCCCTATGAGCAGTTCTTC. This sequence encodes CVSSLGDGSGPYEQFF.

This clonotype occurred once. The rearrangement uses TRBV29-1 and TRBJ2-1, with D hard to call. Trimming took off 2 bases at V and 10 bases at J, with 18 bases between the two ends. Per germline, CDR1 SQVTM and CDR2 ANQGSEA. The length of the CDR3 is 14 residues. The CDR3 nucleotides read TGCAGCGTTGAACTAATTCTGGCTAGTCAAGAGCAGTTCTTC. Amino acid sequence: CSVELILASQEQFF.

As regards this clonotype: This may arise from a read error, as a much more abundant clone is one base away. V is TRBV6-1 and J is TRBJ2-1; D remains unclear. Trimming shortened V by 7 bases and J by 9 bases, and 13 bases separated the two germline ends. The CDR3 runs 12 residues. The germline V gene has CDR1 MNHNS and CDR2 SASEGT. CDR3 coding DNA: TGTGCCAGCATGAAGGAATTTAGTGAGCAGTTCTTC. As protein: CASMKEFSEQFF.

Of note for this clonotype: A read error may produce the germline difference seen at one junction end. CDR3 sequence reads: CATGDLSEADTQYF. Here the CDR3 DNA reads TGTGCCACCGGTGATTTGTCGGAGGCGGATACGCAGTATTTT. This sequence joins TRBV24-1 and TRBJ2-3; TRBD2 is a possible D gene (5 bases). Germline assignment: CDR1 KGHDR and CDR2 SFDVKD. There are 14 residues in the CDR3.

This CDR3 reads CAISDGGRGDEKLFF. In nucleotides, the CDR3 is TGTGCCATCAGTGATGGGGGGCGCGGGGATGAAAAACTGTTTTTT. The V call is TRBV10-3, the J call TRBJ1-4, with D possibly being TRBD1 (6 bases). The germline V and J ends were trimmed by 3 bases and 6 bases, with 14 bases remaining between them. CDR3 length: 15 residues. Germline CDR1 and CDR2: ENHRY and SYGVKD.

On this clonotype: The conserved final phenylalanine or tryptophan is absent from the CDR3, which likely points to a read error. The V and J genes are TRBV10-3 and TRBJ1-1; D is undetermined. The V end lost 4 bases, the J end lost 4 bases, and 10 bases lay between the germline ends. There are 13 residues in the CDR3. Germline lookup yields CDR1 ENHRY and CDR2 SYGVKD. CDR3 in amino acids: CAISVGIGTEAFY. CDR3 in DNA: TGTGCCATCAGTGTAGGGATTGGCACTGAAGCTTTCTAT.

This clonotype was seen many times. V and J are TRBV6-6 and TRBJ2-2; 10 bases are a match to TRBD2. The germline CDR1 and CDR2 sequences are MNHNY and SVGAGI (reference sequence). With 8 bases clipped from V and 6 bases from J, the junction kept 9 bases outside the gene matches. The CDR3 spans 15 residues. The CDR3 protein is CASGQREGRAGELFF. CDR3 sequence (DNA): TGTGCCAGCGGTCAGCGGGAGGGCCGAGCCGGGGAGCTGTTTTTT.

In regard to this clonotype: This could be a read error, since a much larger clone is one nucleotide away. This chain links TRBV6-1 with TRBJ2-2, with 7 nucleotides matching TRBD2. Germline V gene data show CDR1 as MNHNS and CDR2 as SASEGT. The V and J ends lost 3 bases and 0 bases, in that order; junction bases with no gene match: 4. The CDR3 contains 16 residues. The CDR3 sequence is CASSDDGGSNTGELFF. Written as DNA, the CDR3 is TGTGCCAGCAGTGACGACGGGGGGTCGAACACCGGGGAGCTGTTTTTT.

As for this clonotype: The conserved phenylalanine or tryptophan normally closing the CDR3 is absent here, so this likely arose from a read error. As DNA, the CDR3 is TGCTGCGCCAGGACAGGGGGCCGCGAGCAGTACTGC. It encodes CCARTGGREQYC. This chain connects TRBV29-1 to TRBJ2-7, with 11 bases matching TRBD1. The CDR3 consists of 12 residues. Looked up from germline, CDR1 is SQVTM and CDR2 is ANQGSEA.

This clonotype was detected only once. A much larger clonotype is one base distant, so this may be a read error. V gene TRBV6-1 combines with J gene TRBJ1-4; D is undetermined. Trimming stripped 5 bases from V and 7 bases from J, with 14 bases between. Per germline, CDR1 MNHNS and CDR2 SASEGT. The CDR3 has 14 amino acids. The CDR3 loop is CASSQPGKSEKLFF. DNA for the CDR3: TGTGCCAGCAGTCAACCGGGAAAGTCTGAAAAACTGTTTTTT.